Detailed here is one T cell receptor beta chain. From germline, CDR1 is SGHAT and CDR2 FQNNGV. This CDR3 has 14 amino acids. V was shortened by 3 bases and J by 4 bases, with 12 bases between the two germline ends. This sample is part of a study of technical replicates of blood from several donors. The repertoire was sequenced with immunoSEQ multiplex PCR; TCRdb's copy has only in-frame clones and lacks some. Found here are 59,000 or so clones, 80% to 95% of them singletons; the top ten hold over 4%. This receptor was taken from a human donor in good health. Some clones in this sample may be carry-over from other donors' samples. The chain joins TRBV11-2 to TRBJ2-5, with D possibly being TRBD2 (6 bases). The material sequenced was PBMCs. The CDR3 sequence: CASSFREWRETQYF. In DNA, the CDR3 is TGTGCCAGCAGCTTTCGGGAGTGGCGAGAGACCCAGTACTTC. The whole variable domain, filled in from reference TRBV11-2 and TRBJ2-5, reads EAGVAQSPRYKIIEKRQSVAFWCNPISGHATLYWYQQILGQGPKLLIQFQNNGVVDDSQLPKDRFSAERLKGVDSTLKIQPAKLEDSAVYLCASSFREWRETQYFGPGTRLLVL.